The clone carrying this T cell receptor (beta chain) was counted ten times or more. Its antigen remains unidentified. The data belong to a study of T-cell memory formation after mild COVID-19. MiXCR was run by TCRdb on the 5' RACE reads, yielding one entry per CDR3 protein. Here the sample spans about 140,000 distinct CDR3 sequences, roughly 15% being singletons. V was shortened by 3 bases and J by 0 bases, with 6 bases between the two germline ends. The CDR3 length is 14 residues. Germline V lookup: CDR1 SEHNR, CDR2 FQNEAQ (reference sequence). Study-wide results and limits: CD4+ bias marked clones expanding day 15 to 37, unlike balanced contracting clones.

V gene TRBV7-9 combines with J gene TRBJ2-1; D ambiguous. The clonotype was recovered from an adult woman who had mild COVID-19 (a few samples of this study predate the infection). Cell type and time point are not known. Material for sequencing was PBMCs or a T cell subset sorted from them (not recorded which). The CDR3 spells CASSFQSSYNEQFF. The CDR3 bases are TGTGCCAGCAGCTTTCAGAGCTCCTACAATGAGCAGTTCTTC. The complete variable domain, with remaining parts taken from reference TRBV7-9 and TRBJ2-1, reads DTGVSQNPRHKITKRGQNVTFRCDPISEHNRLYWYRQTLGQGPEFLTYFQNEAQLEKSRLLSDRFSAERPKGSFSTLEIQRTEQGDSAMYLCASSFQSSYNEQFFGPGTRLTVL.